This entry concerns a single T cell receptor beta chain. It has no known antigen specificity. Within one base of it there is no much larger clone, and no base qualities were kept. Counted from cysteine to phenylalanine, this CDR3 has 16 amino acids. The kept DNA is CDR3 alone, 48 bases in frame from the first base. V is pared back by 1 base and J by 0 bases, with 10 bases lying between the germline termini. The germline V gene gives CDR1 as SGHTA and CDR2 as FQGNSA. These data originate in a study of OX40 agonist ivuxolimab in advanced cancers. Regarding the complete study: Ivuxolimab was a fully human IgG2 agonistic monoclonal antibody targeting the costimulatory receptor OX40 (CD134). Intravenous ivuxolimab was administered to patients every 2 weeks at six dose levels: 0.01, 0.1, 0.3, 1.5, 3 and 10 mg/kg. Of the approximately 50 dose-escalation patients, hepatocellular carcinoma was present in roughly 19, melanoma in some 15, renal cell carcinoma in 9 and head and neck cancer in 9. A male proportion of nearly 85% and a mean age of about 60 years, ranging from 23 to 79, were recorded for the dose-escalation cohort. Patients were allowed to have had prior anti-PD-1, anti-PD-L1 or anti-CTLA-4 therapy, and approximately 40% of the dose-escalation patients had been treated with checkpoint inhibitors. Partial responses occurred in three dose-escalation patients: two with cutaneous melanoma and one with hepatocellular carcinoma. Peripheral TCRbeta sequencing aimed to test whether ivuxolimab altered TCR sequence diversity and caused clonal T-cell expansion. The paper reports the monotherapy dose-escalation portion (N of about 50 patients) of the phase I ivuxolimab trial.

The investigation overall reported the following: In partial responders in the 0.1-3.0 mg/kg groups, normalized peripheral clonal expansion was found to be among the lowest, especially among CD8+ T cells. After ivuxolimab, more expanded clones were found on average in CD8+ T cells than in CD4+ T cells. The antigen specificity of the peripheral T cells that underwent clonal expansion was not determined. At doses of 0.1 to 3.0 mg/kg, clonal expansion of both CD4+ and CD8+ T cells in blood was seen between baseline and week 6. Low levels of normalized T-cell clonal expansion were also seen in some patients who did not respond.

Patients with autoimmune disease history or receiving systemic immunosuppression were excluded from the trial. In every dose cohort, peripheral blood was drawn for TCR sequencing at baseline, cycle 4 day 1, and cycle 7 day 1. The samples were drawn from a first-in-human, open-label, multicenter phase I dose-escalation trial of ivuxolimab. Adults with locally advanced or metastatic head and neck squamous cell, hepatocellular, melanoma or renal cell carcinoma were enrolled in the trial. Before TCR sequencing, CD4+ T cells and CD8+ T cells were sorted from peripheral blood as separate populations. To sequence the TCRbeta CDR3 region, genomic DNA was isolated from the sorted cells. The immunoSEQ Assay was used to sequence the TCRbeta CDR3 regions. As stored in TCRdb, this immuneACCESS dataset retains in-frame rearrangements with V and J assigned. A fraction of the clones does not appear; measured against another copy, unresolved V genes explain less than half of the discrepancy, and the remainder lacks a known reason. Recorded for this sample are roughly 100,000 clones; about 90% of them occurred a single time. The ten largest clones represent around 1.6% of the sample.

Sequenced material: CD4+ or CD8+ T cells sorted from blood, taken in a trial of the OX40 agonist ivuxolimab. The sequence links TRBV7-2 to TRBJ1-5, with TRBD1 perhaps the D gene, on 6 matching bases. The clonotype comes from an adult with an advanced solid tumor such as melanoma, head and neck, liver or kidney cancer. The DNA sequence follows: TGTGCCAGCAGCTTAGGGGGGGCATATAGCAATCAGCCCCAGCATTTT. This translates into CASSLGGAYSNQPQHF. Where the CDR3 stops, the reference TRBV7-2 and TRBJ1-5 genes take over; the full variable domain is GAGVSQSPSNKVTEKGKDVELRCDPISGHTALYWYRQSLGQGLEFLIYFQGNSAPDKSGLPSDRFSAERTGGSVSTLTIQRTQQEDSAVYLCASSLGGAYSNQPQHFGDGTRLSIL.